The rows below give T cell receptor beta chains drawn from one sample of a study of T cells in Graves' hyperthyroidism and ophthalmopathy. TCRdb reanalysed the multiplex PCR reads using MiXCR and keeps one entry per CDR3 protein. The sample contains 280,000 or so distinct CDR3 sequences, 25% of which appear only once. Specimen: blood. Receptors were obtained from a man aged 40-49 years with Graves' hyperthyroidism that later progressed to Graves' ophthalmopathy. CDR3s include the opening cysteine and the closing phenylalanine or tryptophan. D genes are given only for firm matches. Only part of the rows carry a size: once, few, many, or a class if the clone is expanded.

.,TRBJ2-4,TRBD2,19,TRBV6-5,CASSYSVAGGSWAKNIQYF,TGTGCCAGCAGTTACTCGGTGGCGGGAGGCTCGTGGGCCAAAAACATTCAGTACTTC
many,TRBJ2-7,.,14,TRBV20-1,CSAKRQEPSYEQYF,TGCAGTGCCAAGAGACAGGAACCATCCTACGAGCAGTACTTC
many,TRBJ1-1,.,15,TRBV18,CASSRLGQGNTEAFF,TGTGCCAGCTCAAGGTTGGGTCAGGGGAACACTGAAGCTTTCTTT
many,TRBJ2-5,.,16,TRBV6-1,CASRKDGQLPGETQYF,TGTGCCAGCAGAAAGGACGGGCAGCTCCCCGGTGAGACCCAGTACTTC
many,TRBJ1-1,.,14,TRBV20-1,CSARESGLNTEAFF,TGCAGTGCTAGAGAGTCGGGCCTGAACACTGAAGCTTTCTTT
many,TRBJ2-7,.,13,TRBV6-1,CASSEVLSYEQYF,TGTGCCAGCAGTGAAGTTTTGAGCTACGAGCAGTACTTC
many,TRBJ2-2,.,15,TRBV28,CASSLTRLSTGELFF,TGTGCCAGCAGTTTAACCAGGTTATCCACCGGGGAGCTGTTTTTT
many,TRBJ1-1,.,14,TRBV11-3,CASSLEDSYTEAFF,TGTGCCAGCAGCTTAGAGGATTCCTACACTGAAGCTTTCTTT
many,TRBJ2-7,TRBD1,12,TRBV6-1,CALGQGAYEQYF,TGTGCCTTGGGACAGGGCGCCTACGAGCAGTACTTC
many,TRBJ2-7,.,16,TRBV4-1,CASSPSRTEISYEQYF,TGCGCCAGCAGCCCCTCTCGGACAGAAATTTCCTACGAGCAGTACTTC
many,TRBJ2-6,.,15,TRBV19,CASSPFRPLANVLTF,TGTGCCAGTAGCCCTTTTCGGCCATTGGCCAACGTCCTGACTTTC
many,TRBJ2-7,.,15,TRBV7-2,CTSSLGGNEAYEQYF,TGTACCAGCAGCTTAGGAGGCAACGAGGCCTACGAGCAGTACTTC
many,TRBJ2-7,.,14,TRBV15,CATSSPNEVYEQYF,TGTGCCACCAGCAGTCCCAACGAGGTATACGAGCAGTACTTC
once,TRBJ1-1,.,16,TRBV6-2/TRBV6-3,CASSNIAKGLNPEAFF,TGTGCCAGCAGTAACATCGCAAAGGGACTCAATCCTGAAGCTTTCTTT
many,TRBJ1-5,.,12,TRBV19,CASMWPNQPQHF,TGTGCCAGTATGTGGCCCAATCAGCCCCAGCATTTT
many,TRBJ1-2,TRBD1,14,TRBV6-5,CASSYSRTGYGYTF,TGTGCCAGCAGTTACTCGCGGACAGGGTATGGCTACACCTTC
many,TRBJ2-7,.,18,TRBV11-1,CASSLPILGGRETYEQYF,TGTGCCAGCAGCTTACCCATCCTTGGGGGGCGCGAGACCTACGAGCAGTACTTC
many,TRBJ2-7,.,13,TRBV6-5,CASTRREGAGEYF,TGTGCCAGCACCCGAAGGGAGGGGGCCGGGGAGTACTTC
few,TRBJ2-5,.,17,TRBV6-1,CASSEDSFTLPRETQYF,TGTGCCAGCAGTGAGGACAGCTTCACCCTCCCCAGGGAGACCCAGTACTTC
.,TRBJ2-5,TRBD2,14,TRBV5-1,CASSPTSGGQTQYF,TGCGCCAGCAGCCCAACTAGCGGGGGTCAGACCCAGTACTTC
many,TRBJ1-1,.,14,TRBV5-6,CASSLLGLFTEAFF,TGTGCCAGCAGCTTATTAGGACTGTTCACTGAAGCTTTCTTT
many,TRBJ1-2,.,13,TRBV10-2,CASCSGTNYGYTF,TGCGCCTCCTGTTCCGGGACAAACTATGGCTACACCTTC
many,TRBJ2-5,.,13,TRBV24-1,CATSALGGETQYF,TGTGCCACCAGTGCCTTAGGGGGAGAGACCCAGTACTTC
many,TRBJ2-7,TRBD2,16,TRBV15,CATSPTISGGSYEQYF,TGTGCCACCAGTCCGACTATAAGCGGGGGCTCCTACGAGCAGTACTTC
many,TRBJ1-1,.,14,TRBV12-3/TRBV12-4,CASSSGTQNTEAFF,TGTGCCAGCAGTTCCGGGACACAGAACACTGAAGCTTTCTTT
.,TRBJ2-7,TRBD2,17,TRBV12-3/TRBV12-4,CASRGLAGGVNSYEQYF,TGTGCCAGCAGGGGACTAGCGGGAGGGGTTAACTCCTACGAGCAGTACTTC
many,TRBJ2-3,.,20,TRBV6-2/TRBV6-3,CASSYGDRAGREGGTDTQYF,TGTGCCAGCAGTTACGGGGACAGGGCCGGTCGGGAGGGGGGCACAGATACGCAGTATTTT
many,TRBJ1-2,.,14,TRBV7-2,CASSLTGTHYGYTF,TGTGCCAGCAGCTTAACCGGGACGCACTATGGCTACACCTTC
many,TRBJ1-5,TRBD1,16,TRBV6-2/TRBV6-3,CASSSSGTGRNQPQHF,TGTGCCAGCAGCTCGTCCGGGACAGGGAGGAATCAGCCCCAGCATTTT
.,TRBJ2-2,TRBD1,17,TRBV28,CASSWVRDRGGTGELFF,TGTGCCAGCAGTTGGGTCCGGGACAGGGGAGGCACCGGGGAGCTGTTTTTT
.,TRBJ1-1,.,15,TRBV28,CASRERGRGDTEAFF,TGTGCCAGCAGGGAACGGGGCAGAGGGGACACTGAAGCTTTCTTT
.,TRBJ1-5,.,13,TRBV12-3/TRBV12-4,CASSLAENQPQHF,TGTGCCAGCAGTTTGGCCGAAAATCAGCCCCAGCATTTT
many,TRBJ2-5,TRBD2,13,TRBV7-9,CASRLGGDETQYF,TGTGCCAGCAGATTGGGAGGGGACGAGACCCAGTACTTC
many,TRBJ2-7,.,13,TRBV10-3,CAISATRSGEQYF,TGTGCCATCAGTGCAACTAGGAGTGGCGAGCAGTACTTC
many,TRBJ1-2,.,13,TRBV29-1,CSVAGQRVYGYTF,TGCAGCGTTGCCGGACAGCGGGTCTATGGCTACACCTTC
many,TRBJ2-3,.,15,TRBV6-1,CASSEAVSSPDTQYF,TGTGCCAGCAGTGAAGCAGTTAGCTCCCCAGATACGCAGTATTTT
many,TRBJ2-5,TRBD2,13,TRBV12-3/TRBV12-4,CASRGLAGETQYF,TGTGCCAGCAGGGGACTAGCTGGTGAGACCCAGTACTTC
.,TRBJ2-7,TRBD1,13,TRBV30,CAYERDRVNEQYF,TGTGCCTACGAACGGGACAGGGTCAACGAGCAGTACTTC
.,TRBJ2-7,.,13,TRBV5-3,CASSWDAPGEQYF,TGTGCCAGCAGTTGGGACGCCCCTGGTGAGCAGTACTTC
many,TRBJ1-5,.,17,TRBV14,CASSQGGLQGSNQPQHF,TGTGCCAGCAGCCAAGGCGGGTTACAGGGCTCCAATCAGCCCCAGCATTTT
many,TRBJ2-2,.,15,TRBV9,CASSFRGGNTGELFF,TGTGCCAGCAGCTTCCGAGGCGGTAACACCGGGGAGCTGTTTTTT
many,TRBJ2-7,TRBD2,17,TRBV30,CALTGTSGRVSSYEQYF,TGTGCCTTGACCGGGACTAGCGGGAGGGTTAGCTCCTACGAGCAGTACTTC
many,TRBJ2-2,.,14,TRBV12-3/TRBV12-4,CASSSSQGTGELFF,TGTGCCAGCAGTTCATCACAGGGAACCGGGGAGCTGTTTTTT
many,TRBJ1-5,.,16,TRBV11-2,CASSLGSRYPNQPQHF,TGTGCCAGCAGCTTAGGGAGCCGGTACCCCAATCAGCCCCAGCATTTT
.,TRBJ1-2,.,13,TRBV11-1,CASSARNRDGYTF,TGTGCCAGCAGCGCAAGAAACAGGGACGGCTACACCTTC
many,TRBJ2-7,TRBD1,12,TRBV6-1,CASSDPGTGRYF,TGTGCCAGCAGTGACCCCGGGACAGGGAGGTACTTC
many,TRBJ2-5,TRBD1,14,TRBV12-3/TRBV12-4,CASSRTGGWETQYF,TGTGCCAGCAGTCGGACAGGGGGCTGGGAGACCCAGTACTTC
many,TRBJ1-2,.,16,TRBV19,CASRSPGTLGRYGYTF,TGTGCCAGTAGGTCTCCCGGGACCTTAGGGAGGTATGGCTACACCTTC